This is a list of T cell receptor beta chains from one sample in a study of T cells in Graves' hyperthyroidism and ophthalmopathy. TCRdb reprocessed the multiplex PCR reads with MiXCR, giving one entry per CDR3 protein. The sample comprises almost 350,000 distinct CDR3 sequences, 15% to 20% of which are singletons, and around 15% rests with the top ten. Sequenced: blood. The receptors come from a woman aged 40 to 50 with Graves' ophthalmopathy. Both conserved end residues are part of each CDR3. A D gene is named only where the DNA matches it firmly. Some rows have no size entry. The others give once, few or many, or a class for an expanded clone.

J gene,V gene,D gene,clone size,CDR3 protein,CDR3 DNA
TRBJ2-7,TRBV11-2,TRBD1,few,CASSLGGRGQFAYEQYF,TGTGCCAGCAGCTTAGGGGGAAGGGGGCAGTTCGCGTACGAGCAGTACTTC
TRBJ2-7,TRBV27,.,.,CASSPPPEYEQYF,TGTGCCAGCAGCCCCCCCCCGGAGTACGAGCAGTACTTC
TRBJ1-2,TRBV28,TRBD1,many,CASKTTGTNYGYTF,TGTGCCAGCAAAACGACAGGGACAAACTATGGCTACACCTTC
TRBJ1-2,TRBV27,TRBD1,many,CASSLGQGANYGYTF,TGTGCCAGCAGTTTGGGACAGGGAGCAAACTATGGCTACACCTTC
TRBJ2-2,TRBV6-4,.,few,CASSDSFYTGELFF,TGTGCCAGCAGTGACTCGTTTTACACCGGGGAGCTGTTTTTT
TRBJ2-7,TRBV11-2,.,many,CASSSQGWDKSYEQYF,TGTGCCAGCAGCTCCCAAGGCTGGGACAAATCCTACGAGCAGTACTTC
TRBJ1-5,TRBV7-2,.,many,CASSLYEGLPQHF,TGTGCCAGCAGCTTATATGAGGGACTACCCCAGCATTTT
TRBJ2-7,TRBV28,.,many,CASTAVSYEQYF,TGTGCCAGCACAGCGGTCTCGTACGAGCAGTACTTC
TRBJ1-5,TRBV15,.,.,CATSRDSSRRGAGNQPQHF,TGTGCCACCAGCAGAGATTCCTCGCGTCGGGGGGCGGGCAATCAGCCCCAGCATTTT
TRBJ1-2,TRBV4-2,TRBD1,once,CASSSQGTDGYTF,TGTGCCAGCAGCTCACAGGGGACAGATGGCTACACCTTC
TRBJ1-2,TRBV28,TRBD1,many,CASSSRTGVNYGYTF,TGTGCCAGCAGTAGCCGGACAGGTGTGAACTATGGCTACACCTTC
TRBJ2-7,TRBV11-1,TRBD1,many,CASSHQGARAGTSYEQYF,TGTGCCAGCAGCCACCAGGGGGCCCGGGCGGGAACGTCCTACGAGCAGTACTTC
TRBJ2-2,TRBV28,.,.,CASSLKRITGELFF,TGTGCCAGCAGTTTAAAACGTATCACCGGGGAGCTGTTTTTT
TRBJ1-1,TRBV12-3/TRBV12-4,.,.,CASSFFPGNTEAFF,TGTGCCAGCAGTTTCTTTCCGGGGAACACTGAAGCTTTCTTT
TRBJ2-4,TRBV15,TRBD1,many,CATSSVFPGQGGSIQYF,TGTGCCACCAGCAGTGTGTTTCCGGGACAGGGAGGGAGCATTCAGTACTTC
TRBJ1-2,TRBV12-3/TRBV12-4,TRBD1,.,CASTRRTGPSGYTF,TGTGCCAGCACCCGGCGGACAGGGCCCTCCGGCTACACCTTC
TRBJ1-2,TRBV29-1,TRBD1,many,CSVTSSSGTDYGYTF,TGCAGCGTTACCTCCTCCTCCGGGACAGATTATGGCTACACCTTC
TRBJ1-1,TRBV6-1,.,many,CASSANGDTNTEAFF,TGTGCCAGCAGTGCTAATGGGGACACGAACACTGAAGCTTTCTTT
TRBJ2-7,TRBV28,.,many,CASSIMGVYEQYF,TGTGCCAGCAGTATCATGGGGGTTTACGAGCAGTACTTC
TRBJ1-1,TRBV11-3,TRBD1,many,CASSGRWRGTAQRLNTEAFF,TGTGCCAGCAGCGGTAGATGGCGGGGGACAGCCCAACGGTTGAACACTGAAGCTTTCTTT
TRBJ1-2,TRBV15,.,many,CATSRSWTDGYTF,TGTGCCACCAGCAGATCGTGGACCGATGGCTACACCTTC
TRBJ1-1,TRBV20-1,.,many,CSARDKIGREYTEAFF,TGCAGTGCTAGAGATAAAATAGGGAGGGAATACACTGAAGCTTTCTTT
TRBJ1-2,TRBV20-1,TRBD1,many,CSATDRGSYGYTF,TGCAGTGCTACTGACAGGGGGAGCTATGGCTACACCTTC
TRBJ1-2,TRBV15,TRBD1,many,CATRRDRGTYGYTF,TGTGCCACCAGGAGGGACAGGGGGACCTATGGCTACACCTTC
TRBJ1-1,TRBV28,.,many,CASTKTPNTEAFF,TGTGCCAGCACCAAAACACCGAACACTGAAGCTTTCTTT
TRBJ1-2,TRBV6-5,TRBD1,many,CASTKTGNYGYTF,TGTGCCAGCACCAAGACAGGGAACTATGGCTACACCTTC
TRBJ1-2,TRBV6-1,.,many,CASSEVGAWSYGYTF,TGTGCCAGCAGTGAAGTTGGGGCTTGGAGCTATGGCTACACCTTC
TRBJ2-3,TRBV29-1,.,many,CSVAVGADTQYF,TGCAGCGTTGCGGTCGGGGCAGATACGCAGTATTTT
TRBJ2-7,TRBV24-1,TRBD1,once,CATSDPVTGSEQYF,TGTGCCACCAGTGATCCAGTGACAGGGAGCGAGCAGTACTTC
TRBJ2-7,TRBV7-3,TRBD2,many,CASSLVGLAGGPYEQYF,TGTGCCAGCAGCTTAGTTGGCCTAGCGGGAGGGCCCTACGAGCAGTACTTC
TRBJ1-1,TRBV5-1,.,many,CASSLGRGHFSNTEAFF,TGCGCCAGCAGCTTGGGAAGAGGACACTTCTCGAACACTGAAGCTTTCTTT
TRBJ1-5,TRBV19,.,.,CASSIGGYGPQPQHF,TGTGCCAGTAGTATTGGAGGGTATGGGCCTCAGCCCCAGCATTTT
TRBJ2-2,TRBV6-1,TRBD2,few,CASRGAGVVGELFF,TGTGCCAGCAGGGGAGCGGGAGTCGTCGGGGAGCTGTTTTTT
TRBJ2-2,TRBV4-3,TRBD1,.,CASSQRQGRTGELFF,TGCGCCAGCAGCCAAAGACAGGGTAGAACCGGGGAGCTGTTTTTT
TRBJ1-5,TRBV4-1,.,many,CASSPTETVRNQPQHF,TGCGCCAGCAGCCCCACGGAGACAGTGAGGAATCAGCCCCAGCATTTT
TRBJ1-3,TRBV2,TRBD1,many,CASSKRQGSSGNTIYF,TGTGCCAGCAGTAAACGACAGGGATCCTCTGGAAACACCATATATTTT
TRBJ1-2,TRBV7-9,.,many,CASSPSNLYGYTF,TGTGCCAGCAGCCCTAGCAACCTCTATGGCTACACCTTC
TRBJ2-7,TRBV9,.,many,CASSVGATYEQYF,TGTGCCAGCAGCGTAGGGGCGACCTACGAGCAGTACTTC
TRBJ1-5,TRBV28,.,many,CASSYIRNQPQHF,TGTGCCAGCAGTTATATAAGGAATCAGCCCCAGCATTTT
TRBJ2-7,TRBV12-3/TRBV12-4,.,many,CASSPWVHEQYF,TGTGCCAGCAGCCCTTGGGTCCACGAGCAGTACTTC
TRBJ2-7,TRBV20-1,TRBD2,many,CSASSGSYEQYF,TGCAGTGCTTCTAGCGGGAGCTACGAGCAGTACTTC
TRBJ2-7,TRBV20-1,TRBD1,many,CSARSGQGANEQYF,TGCAGTGCTAGATCAGGACAGGGAGCCAACGAGCAGTACTTC